These 5 T cell receptor beta chains came from one sample sequenced in a study of circulating CD8 cells and anti-PD-1 response in melanoma (dated by TCRdb to the early 2020s). A BD FACSAria II cell sorter was used to sort four subsets, defined by PD-1 and/or TIGIT, from live CD3+CD8+TCRalphabeta+ cells. TCRdb lists the instrument as NextSeq 500. TCR libraries were prepared from around 16 ng of total RNA with the QIAseq Immune Repertoire RNA Library Kit, Human TCR Panel. The public reads were reprocessed in TCRdb via fastp at Q25 and MiXCR, keeping in-frame beta chains. Entries are consolidated by CDR3 protein sequence, retaining the most common genes and DNA. In all, the sample holds under 300 distinct CDR3 sequences, and about 9.3% of those were seen once. The ten largest clones capture roughly 54% of the sample. The sample consisted of CD8+ T cells from PBMCs, taken at baseline or after one month of anti-PD-1 therapy (not recorded which). The receptors were sampled from a human donor with melanoma.

A remark on this clonotype: Since a much larger clone is just one base distant, this may be a read error. The chain links TRBV19 to TRBJ1-1; D is undetermined. Trimming took off 7 bases at V and 6 bases at J, with 12 bases between the two ends. CDR3 length: 12 amino acids. Germline CDR1 LNHDA, CDR2 SQIVND (reference sequence). The CDR3 sequence is CASKIGEPEAFF. The CDR3 DNA reads as TGTGCCAGTAAGATCGGGGAGCCTGAAGCTTTCTTT. Filled out from reference TRBV19 and TRBJ1-1, the complete variable domain reads DGGITQSPKYLFRKEGQNVTLSCEQNLNHDAMYWYRQDPGQGLRLIYYSQIVNDFQKGDIAEGYSVSREKKESFPLTVTSAQKNPTAFYLCASKIGEPEAFFGQGTRLTVV.

This rearrangement joins TRBV30 to TRBJ2-7; 12 positions agree with TRBD1. Germline values: CDR1 GTSNPN, CDR2 SVGIG (reference sequence). This CDR3 is 14 amino acids long. The V and J ends lost 5 bases and 6 bases, in that order; junction bases with no gene match: 8. CDR3 nucleotide sequence: TGTGCCTGGGGGAAGGGGACAGGGGGCATCGAGCAGTACTTC. Amino acid sequence: CAWGKGTGGIEQYF.

This clonotype rates as hyperexpanded. This chain links TRBV12-3 or TRBV12-4 with TRBJ2-2, with 13 positions matching TRBD2. After removal of 5 bases from V and 7 bases from J, the junction contained 10 bases not matched to a gene. The CDR3 spans 17 residues. CDR3 nucleotides: TGTGCCAGCAGTCCCGCCGGGACTAGCGGGGATTACGGGGAGCTGTTTTTT. Translation: CASSPAGTSGDYGELFF.

Within the sample, this clonotype is large. The rearrangement uses TRBV18 and TRBJ2-5; 10 bases line up with TRBD2. This CDR3 is built from 15 residues. The V segment lost 1 base and the J segment 3 bases; nucleotides outside the gene matches: 2. Germline V lookup: CDR1 KGHSH, CDR2 LQKENI. In nucleotides, the CDR3 is TGTGCCAGCTCACCACGCCTAGCGGGGGAAGAGACCCAGTACTTC. It is translated as CASSPRLAGEETQYF. Variable domain in full (rest from reference TRBV18 and TRBJ2-5): NAGVMQNPRHLVRRRGQEARLRCSPMKGHSHVYWYRQLPEEGLKFMVYLQKENIIDESGMPKERFSAEFPKEGPSILRIQQVVRGDSAAYFCASSPRLAGEETQYFGPGTRLLVL.

For this clonotype: A clone one base away is much larger, so this may be a read error. The rearrangement links TRBV2 to TRBJ2-7; perhaps TRBD1 as D (6 bases). The CDR3 consists of 12 residues. The germline gives CDR1 SNHLY, CDR2 FYNNEI. The CDR3 DNA follows: TGTACCAGCAAACAGGGTCTACGGGGGCAGTACTTC. Its protein product is CTSKQGLRGQYF.